These T cell receptor beta chains were read from a single sample in a study of blood T cells in healthy people across ages. From the 5' RACE reads, TCRdb called clonotypes with MiXCR, one entry per CDR3 protein. This sample has 1.5 million or so distinct CDR3 sequences, with 42% found just once. Material: blood. These receptors were obtained from a woman aged 18-29 years in good health. Each CDR3 is given with its conserved first and last residue. The order of the fields is clone size, V gene, D gene, J gene, CDR3 protein, CDR3 DNA. D genes are given only for firm matches. Rows may omit the clone size; those that give it use once, few, many or a size class.

-	TRBV20-1	-	TRBJ1-5	CSARDRGYEPWQPQHF	TGCAGTGCTAGAGATAGGGGCTATGAACCTTGGCAGCCCCAGCATTTT
-	TRBV6-6	-	TRBJ2-6	CASSYDVGPSGANVLTF	TGTGCCAGCAGTTACGATGTCGGCCCCTCTGGGGCCAACGTCCTGACTTTC
-	TRBV20-1	-	TRBJ1-1	CSAIRGRNTEAFF	TGCAGTGCTATACGGGGACGGAACACTGAAGCTTTCTTT
few	TRBV5-1	-	TRBJ1-4	CASSLGNRAANEKLFF	TGCGCCAGCAGCTTGGGAAACAGGGCGGCTAATGAAAAACTGTTTTTT
few	TRBV20-1	-	TRBJ2-5	CSARARSAGSMLPGTQYF	TGCAGTGCTAGAGCCCGGTCGGCGGGGTCTATGCTCCCGGGTACCCAGTACTTC
-	TRBV11-3	TRBD2	TRBJ2-5	CASSLAGLAGGIQETQYF	TGTGCCAGCAGCTTAGCGGGACTAGCGGGAGGAATCCAAGAGACCCAGTACTTC
-	TRBV9	-	TRBJ2-6	CASSTYGQAGANVLTF	TGTGCCAGCAGCACTTATGGACAAGCCGGGGCCAACGTCCTGACTTTC
-	TRBV1	-	TRBJ2-5	CTSSQDPGRAMGETQYF	TGCACCAGCAGCCAAGATCCGGGGAGGGCGATGGGGGAGACCCAGTACTTC
many	TRBV7-9	TRBD1	TRBJ2-3	CASSPWDREDSDTQYF	TGTGCCAGCAGCCCTTGGGACAGGGAAGATTCAGATACGCAGTATTTT
few	TRBV21-1	-	TRBJ2-1	CASSKGPGQLPVRSSYNEQFF	TGTGCCAGCAGCAAAGGGCCGGGACAACTACCGGTCCGATCCTCCTACAATGAGCAGTTCTTC
few	TRBV20-1	TRBD1	TRBJ2-1	CSTRDRGTIYEQFF	TGCAGTACTAGGGACAGGGGCACAATTTATGAGCAGTTCTTC
-	TRBV20-1	TRBD2	TRBJ2-7	CSALPGTSGSYNEQYF	TGCAGTGCTCTGCCCGGGACTAGCGGCTCCTACAATGAGCAGTACTTC
few	TRBV7-2	-	TRBJ2-1	CASSLSAGFRVEQFF	TGTGCCAGCAGCTTATCCGCCGGTTTTCGGGTCGAGCAGTTCTTC
few	TRBV29-1	-	TRBJ2-3	CSVEGPTDTQYF	TGCAGCGTTGAAGGGCCGACAGATACGCAGTATTTT
-	TRBV2	-	TRBJ2-1	CASSEGEYLYNEQFF	TGTGCCAGCAGTGAAGGGGAATATCTTTACAATGAGCAGTTCTTC
-	TRBV6-5	-	TRBJ2-5	CASSPTGTPPETQYF	TGTGCCAGCAGCCCCACGGGAACGCCTCCCGAGACCCAGTACTTC
few	TRBV5-5	-	TRBJ1-3	CASSPGRSLSGNTIYF	TGTGCCAGCAGCCCGGGACGTTCGCTCTCTGGAAACACCATATATTTT
-	TRBV5-6	-	TRBJ2-3	CASSLMQTGRWTDTQYF	TGTGCCAGCAGCTTGATGCAGACAGGGAGGTGGACAGATACGCAGTATTTT
-	TRBV20-1	TRBD2	TRBJ2-1	CSARTGTSPLNEQFF	TGCAGTGCTAGGACCGGGACTAGCCCACTTAATGAGCAGTTCTTC
few	TRBV12-3/TRBV12-4	TRBD2	TRBJ2-1	CASTVSGKSSYNEQFF	TGTGCCAGCACCGTTAGCGGGAAAAGCTCCTACAATGAGCAGTTCTTC
-	TRBV4-1	-	TRBJ1-2	CASSQMASRVGYTF	TGCGCCAGCAGCCAAATGGCGAGTCGTGTAGGCTACACCTTC
-	TRBV14	TRBD1	TRBJ1-1	CASSQDPGGTPEAFF	TGTGCCAGCAGCCAAGACCCAGGGGGCACCCCTGAAGCTTTCTTT
-	TRBV11-2	-	TRBJ1-2	CASSRSERVVYGYTF	TGTGCCAGCAGCAGGTCCGAAAGGGTAGTCTATGGCTACACCTTC
many	TRBV7-2	TRBD2	TRBJ2-3	CASNVFAGLAGDTQYF	TGTGCCAGCAACGTATTCGCAGGGCTAGCGGGGGATACGCAGTATTTT
-	TRBV6-1	-	TRBJ1-1	CASSEVRSTEAFF	TGTGCCAGCAGTGAGGTGCGGAGCACTGAAGCTTTCTTT
-	TRBV12-3/TRBV12-4	-	TRBJ2-7	CASTPGGRGAYEQYF	TGTGCCAGCACTCCTGGAGGGAGGGGGGCCTACGAGCAGTACTTC
few	TRBV5-4	-	TRBJ2-3	CASSPDPPDTQYF	TGTGCCAGCAGCCCTGATCCCCCAGATACGCAGTATTTT
few	TRBV2	TRBD2	TRBJ2-3	CASTAGGGTSTDTQYF	TGTGCCAGCACTGCGGGCGGGGGGACATCCACAGATACGCAGTATTTT
-	TRBV3-1	-	TRBJ2-5	CASSQDLGPRETQYF	TGTGCCAGTAGCCAAGATTTGGGCCCCCGGGAGACCCAGTACTTC
-	TRBV9	-	TRBJ2-1	CASSVAVAANEQFF	TGTGCCAGCAGCGTGGCGGTCGCAGCGAATGAGCAGTTCTTC
-	TRBV7-6	-	TRBJ2-3	CASSLATGVTDTQYF	TGTGCCAGCAGCTTAGCAACTGGAGTCACAGATACGCAGTATTTT
few	TRBV3-1	TRBD2	TRBJ2-2	CASSQAGGPTGELFF	TGTGCCAGCAGCCAAGCGGGAGGGCCCACCGGGGAGCTGTTTTTT
-	TRBV20-1	TRBD1	TRBJ1-5	CSARKTGTGVYNQPQHF	TGCAGTGCTCGAAAGACCGGGACAGGGGTATACAATCAGCCCCAGCATTTT
few	TRBV12-3/TRBV12-4	TRBD1	TRBJ1-1	CASSFEARGGTGWTTEAFF	TGTGCCAGCAGTTTCGAGGCGCGAGGTGGGACAGGATGGACAACTGAAGCTTTCTTT
-	TRBV10-1	TRBD1	TRBJ1-5	CASSGYQGGGNQPQHF	TGCGCCAGCAGTGGCTATCAGGGGGGGGGCAATCAGCCCCAGCATTTT
-	TRBV3-1	-	TRBJ1-2	CASSLSWDGYTF	TGTGCCAGCAGCCTGTCGTGGGATGGCTACACCTTC
-	TRBV12-3/TRBV12-4	-	TRBJ2-1	CASSFRAASFNEQFF	TGTGCCAGCAGTTTCAGAGCGGCCTCCTTCAATGAGCAGTTCTTC
once	TRBV6-5	-	TRBJ1-1	CAVTGGNAEAFF	TGTGCCGTTACCGGGGGGAACGCTGAAGCTTTCTTT
-	TRBV3-1	TRBD2	TRBJ2-1	CASSPISPGTSPSRSYNEQFF	TGTGCCAGCAGCCCCATCAGTCCCGGGACTAGCCCTTCAAGGTCCTACAATGAGCAGTTCTTC
-	TRBV7-9	TRBD1	TRBJ2-7	CASSTDRGLPGEQYF	TGTGCCAGCAGCACCGACAGGGGGCTCCCTGGGGAGCAGTACTTC
-	TRBV24-1	TRBD2	TRBJ2-3	CATSGGTKSTRLAGRFTDTQYF	TGTGCCACCAGTGGTGGGACGAAAAGTACTCGACTAGCGGGAAGGTTCACAGATACGCAGTATTTT
-	TRBV24-1	TRBD1	TRBJ2-7	CATSDLLGTVYEQYF	TGTGCCACCAGTGATTTGCTTGGGACAGTCTACGAACAGTACTTC
-	TRBV7-2	TRBD2	TRBJ2-1	CASSAFPAGGAYNEQFF	TGTGCCAGCAGCGCTTTTCCAGCGGGAGGGGCCTACAATGAGCAGTTCTTC
-	TRBV12-3/TRBV12-4	TRBD1	TRBJ2-6	CASSPGGGANVLTF	TGTGCCAGCAGTCCAGGGGGAGGGGCCAACGTCCTGACTTTC
-	TRBV20-1	TRBD2	TRBJ2-7	CSVALAGYNEQYF	TGCAGTGTAGCACTAGCGGGGTACAATGAGCAGTACTTC
-	TRBV2	TRBD1	TRBJ1-2	CASSPDRDHGYTF	TGTGCCAGCAGCCCCGACAGGGATCATGGCTACACCTTC